This entry lists 19 T cell receptor beta chains sequenced from one sample in a study of siplizumab effects on memory and regulatory T cells. This table comes from immunoSEQ multiplex PCR, and its TCRdb copy is limited to in-frame clones, with some not included. This table has more than 60,000 clones, 90% to 98% appearing once. Sequences were obtained from naive CD8+ T cells sorted from blood. The origin of the receptors is a human donor in good health.

The chain is built from TRBV5-6 and TRBJ1-6; D gene uncertain. In germline, CDR1 is SGHDT, CDR2 YYEEEE. This CDR3 comprises 16 residues. V lost 1 base to trimming and J lost 0 bases, with 8 bases between them. The CDR3 loop reads CASSLLGSSYNSPLHF. CDR3 bases: TGTGCCAGCAGCTTGTTAGGGAGCTCCTATAATTCACCCCTCCACTTT.

This clone has only one observation. The chain combines TRBV2 with TRBJ1-1; D remains unclear. The CDR3 sequence is 15 residues long. V lost 2 bases and J 0 bases, leaving 10 bases between the germline ends. The germline CDR1 and CDR2 sequences are SNHLY and FYNNEI. This CDR3 is CASSESQTLNTEAFF. CDR3 bases: TGTGCCAGCAGTGAATCCCAGACCCTGAACACTGAAGCTTTCTTT.

This chain links TRBV4-1 with TRBJ2-7; the D gene is possibly TRBD2 (5 bases). The CDR3 is 16 residues long. The V gene lost 0 bases and the J gene lost 4 bases, with 16 bases spanning the gap. Germline V CDR1 and CDR2: MGHRA, YSYEKL. CDR3 bases: TGCGCCAGCAGCCAAGATCGGGAAGAGACGTCATACGAGCAGTACTTC. It codes for CASSQDREETSYEQYF.

This clone was picked up a small number of times. The J gene is TRBJ1-1, the V gene TRBV5-6, with a weak D call TRBD1 (5 bases). CDR1 is SGHDT, CDR2 YYEEEE, per germline. The CDR3 loop spans 15 amino acids. The V gene lost 4 bases and the J gene lost 0 bases, with 13 bases spanning the gap. The CDR3 loop is CASSPGGVMNTEAFF. The CDR3 DNA sequence: TGTGCCAGCAGCCCCGGGGGTGTAATGAACACTGAAGCTTTCTTT.

This clone turned up a few times. The chain combines TRBV4-1 with TRBJ1-1; TRBD1 might be the D (6 bases). Trimming pared 2 bases from V and 5 bases from J, leaving 9 bases between. Looked up from germline, CDR1 is MGHRA and CDR2 is YSYEKL. This CDR3 region has 13 residues. In DNA, the CDR3 is TGCGCCAGCAGCCAAACAGGGAAAACTGAAGCTTTCTTT. Amino acid sequence: CASSQTGKTEAFF.

The chain uses TRBV27 and TRBJ2-7, with D possibly TRBD1 on 5 matching bases. With 3 bases removed from V and 0 bases from J, the gap between germline ends came to 6 bases. Per the germline V gene, CDR1 is MNHEY and CDR2 is SMNVEV (reference sequence). This CDR3 is 13 amino acids long. CDR3 coding DNA: TGTGCCAGCAGTTTCGACAGCTCCTACGAGCAGTACTTC. Translation gives CASSFDSSYEQYF.

The rearrangement joins TRBV2 to TRBJ1-4, with TRBD1 as a possible D gene (6 bases). V was cut by 5 bases and J by 5 bases, with 12 bases left in between. Germline loops: CDR1 SNHLY, CDR2 FYNNEI. This CDR3 has 14 amino acids. The CDR3 here is CASSRGLQNEKLFF. The CDR3 coding sequence is TGTGCCAGCAGTCGGGGGCTTCAGAATGAAAAACTGTTTTTT.

This sequence joins TRBV11-3 and TRBJ1-2, with a tentative D call TRBD1 (5 bases). The CDR3 loop spans 13 amino acids. CDR1 and CDR2 from the germline V gene are SGHNT and YENEEA. The ends were cut back, 5 bases at V and 8 bases at J, with 15 bases in the middle. CDR3 in DNA: TGTGCCAGCAGCCCGGGGACCTCAGGGGGCTACACCTTC. Its protein is CASSPGTSGGYTF.

This chain links TRBV10-3 with TRBJ2-7, with a possible D match to TRBD2 (5 bases). This CDR3 is built from 14 residues. Trimming removed 4 bases at V and 3 bases at J, with 13 bases between. Germline CDR1 reads ENHRY; CDR2 reads SYGVKD. The CDR3 sequence: CAISGYLSGYEQYF. As DNA, the CDR3 is TGTGCCATCAGTGGATATCTCAGCGGCTACGAGCAGTACTTC.

This clone was recorded only once. The gene calls are TRBV2 and TRBJ1-2; D is ambiguous. This CDR3 region has 12 residues. The V gene's germline CDR1 is SNHLY and CDR2 FYNNEI. Deletions cut 6 bases from V and 7 bases from J, with 12 bases between. CDR3 coding DNA: TGTGCCAGCAGGTGGGCGGGTGGTGGCTACACCTTC. Amino acid sequence: CASRWAGGGYTF. The complete variable domain, with remaining parts taken from reference TRBV2 and TRBJ1-2, reads EPEVTQTPSHQVTQMGQEVILRCVPISNHLYFYWYRQILGQKVEFLVSFYNNEISEKSEIFDDQFSVERPDGSNFTLKIRSTKLEDSAMYFCASRWAGGGYTFGSGTRLTVV.

This chain uses TRBV7-6 with TRBJ2-1; no clear D gene. V lost 4 bases, J lost 4 bases, and 11 bases lay in between. The CDR3 loop spans 14 amino acids. Looked up from germline, CDR1 is SGHVS and CDR2 is FNYEAQ. For the CDR3, the DNA is TGTGCCAGCAGCTCCCAAAGGGATTACAATGAGCAGTTCTTC. Translating it yields CASSSQRDYNEQFF. The variable domain in full, completed from reference TRBV7-6 and TRBJ2-1, reads GAGVSQSPRYKVTKRGQDVALRCDPISGHVSLYWYRQALGQGPEFLTYFNYEAQQDKSGLPNDRFSAERPEGSISTLTIQRTEQRDSAMYRCASSSQRDYNEQFFGPGTRLTVL.

The chain is built from TRBV5-6 and TRBJ2-7, with unresolved D. Trimming stripped 0 bases from V and 2 bases from J, with 15 bases between. The CDR3 extends over 16 amino acids. The germline gives CDR1 SGHDT, CDR2 YYEEEE. CDR3 bases: TGTGCCAGCAGCTTGGGTCTCGGACCTGGGACCTACGAGCAGTACTTC. It specifies CASSLGLGPGTYEQYF.

V gene TRBV19 combines with J gene TRBJ1-2; TRBD1 might be the D (6 bases). CDR3 length: 16 amino acids. Germline assignment: CDR1 LNHDA and CDR2 SQIVND (reference sequence). Trimming pared 5 bases from V and 0 bases from J, leaving 16 bases between. For the CDR3, the DNA is TGTGCCAGTAGTGTCGCTCGACAGGTAGCTAACTATGGCTACACCTTC. It yields the protein CASSVARQVANYGYTF.

The rearrangement uses TRBV6-5 and TRBJ2-1, with no clear D. There are 12 residues in the CDR3. V was clipped by 8 bases and J by 9 bases, with 14 bases between them. From germline, CDR1 is MNHEY and CDR2 SVGAGI. The CDR3 DNA reads TGTGCCAGCTCGGACGGTATGGGTGAGCAGTTCTTC. The encoded protein is CASSDGMGEQFF.

V is TRBV7-9 and J is TRBJ2-1; 11 bases are a match to TRBD2. The junction had 10 bases not matched to a gene; V was cut back by 2 bases and J by 1 base. The CDR3 is 19 amino acids. Germline values: CDR1 SEHNR, CDR2 FQNEAQ (reference sequence). The CDR3 DNA sequence: TGTGCCAGCAGCTTACTGGATAGCGGGGGGGCCAATTCCTACAATGAGCAGTTCTTC. Translated: CASSLLDSGGANSYNEQFF.

V usage is TRBV6-5 and J usage is TRBJ1-2; TRBD1 might be the D (5 bases). The CDR3 covers 14 residues. CDR1 is MNHEY, CDR2 SVGAGI, per germline. V lost 5 bases to trimming and J lost 2 bases, with 12 bases between them. Here the CDR3 reads CASSPLDTNYGYTF. The CDR3 DNA follows: TGTGCCAGCAGTCCCCTGGACACCAACTATGGCTACACCTTC.

In the case of this clone: The junction and the germline gene differ at one end; a read error may be behind it. V and J are TRBV7-6 and TRBJ2-1; 11 positions match TRBD2. This CDR3 is 15 amino acids long. Germline lookup yields CDR1 SGHVS and CDR2 FNYEAQ. The CDR3 nucleotides read TGTGCCAGCAGCATAGCGGGGGGGCCCTACAATGAGCAGTTCTTC. It specifies CASSIAGGPYNEQFF.

CDR3 protein: CASSVAGESAYYEQYF. The CDR3, as DNA: TGTGCCAGCAGCGTGGCCGGTGAGTCCGCCTACTACGAGCAGTACTTC. V usage is TRBV9 and J usage is TRBJ2-7, with no clear D. Between the trimmed V and J ends, which lost 2 bases and 3 bases, there was a span of 18 bases. From germline, CDR1 is SGDLS and CDR2 YYNGEE. The CDR3 is 16 amino acids.

The chain employs TRBV10-2 and TRBJ1-2, with D tentatively TRBD1 (6 bases). From germline, CDR1 is WSHSY and CDR2 SAAADI. CDR3 length: 12 amino acids. V dropped 6 bases and J dropped 2 bases, with 7 bases sitting between them. The CDR3 loop reads CASSGQNYGYTF. In DNA form, the CDR3 reads TGCGCCAGCAGCGGACAGAACTATGGCTACACCTTC.